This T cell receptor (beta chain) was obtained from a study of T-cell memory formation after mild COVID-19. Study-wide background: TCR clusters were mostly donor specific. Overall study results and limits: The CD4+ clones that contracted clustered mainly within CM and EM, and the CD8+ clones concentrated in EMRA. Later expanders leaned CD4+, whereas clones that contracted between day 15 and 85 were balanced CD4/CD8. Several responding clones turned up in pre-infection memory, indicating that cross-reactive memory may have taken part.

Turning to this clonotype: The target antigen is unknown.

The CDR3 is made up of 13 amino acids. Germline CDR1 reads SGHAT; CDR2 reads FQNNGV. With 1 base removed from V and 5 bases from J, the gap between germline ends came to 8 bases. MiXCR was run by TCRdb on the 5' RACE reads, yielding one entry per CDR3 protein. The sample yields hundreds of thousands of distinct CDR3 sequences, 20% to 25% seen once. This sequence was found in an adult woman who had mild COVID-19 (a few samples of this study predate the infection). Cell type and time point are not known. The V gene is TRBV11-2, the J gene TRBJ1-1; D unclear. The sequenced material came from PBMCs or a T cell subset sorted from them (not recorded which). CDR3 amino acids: CASSLVRETEAFF. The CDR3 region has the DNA TGTGCCAGCAGCTTAGTACGAGAAACTGAAGCTTTCTTT.